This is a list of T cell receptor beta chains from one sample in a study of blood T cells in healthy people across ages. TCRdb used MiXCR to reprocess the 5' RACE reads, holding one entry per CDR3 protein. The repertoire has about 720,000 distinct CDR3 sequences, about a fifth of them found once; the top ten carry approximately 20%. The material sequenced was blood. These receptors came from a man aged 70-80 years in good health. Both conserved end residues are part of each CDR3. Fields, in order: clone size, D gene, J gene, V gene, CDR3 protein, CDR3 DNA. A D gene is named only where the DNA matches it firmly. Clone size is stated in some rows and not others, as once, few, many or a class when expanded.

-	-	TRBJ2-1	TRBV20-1	CSALPVRAGISYNEQFF	TGCAGTGCCCTCCCCGTTAGGGCGGGCATCTCCTACAATGAGCAGTTCTTC
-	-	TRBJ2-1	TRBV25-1	CASRPRGREISYNEQFF	TGTGCCAGCAGGCCACGGGGGCGAGAGATCTCCTACAATGAGCAGTTCTTC
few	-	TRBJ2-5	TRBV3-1	CASRGLEETQYF	TGTGCCAGCCGAGGTTTGGAGGAGACCCAGTACTTC
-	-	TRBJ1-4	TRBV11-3	CASSEGTPEKLFF	TGTGCCAGCAGCGAAGGGACACCCGAAAAACTGTTTTTT
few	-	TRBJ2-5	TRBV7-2	CASSLRLGAGETQYF	TGTGCCAGCAGCCTACGACTGGGCGCGGGAGAGACCCAGTACTTC
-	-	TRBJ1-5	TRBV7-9	CASSLARAGDQPQHF	TGTGCCAGCAGCTTAGCGCGGGCAGGGGATCAGCCCCAGCATTTT
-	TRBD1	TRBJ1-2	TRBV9	CASSVGPGTGVDGYTF	TGTGCCAGCAGCGTAGGCCCCGGGACAGGGGTTGATGGCTACACCTTC
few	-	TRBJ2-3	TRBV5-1	CASSASPSNPVDTQYF	TGCGCCAGCAGCGCCTCCCCCTCAAACCCGGTGGATACGCAGTATTTT
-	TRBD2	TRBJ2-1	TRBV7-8	CASSSEKGQQSGGEQFF	TGTGCCAGCAGCTCAGAAAAGGGACAGCAAAGCGGGGGGGAGCAGTTCTTC
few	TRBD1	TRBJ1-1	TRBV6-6	CASSYVEGANTEAFF	TGTGCCAGCAGTTACGTGGAGGGGGCAAACACTGAAGCTTTCTTT
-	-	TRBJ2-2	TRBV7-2	CASSQRGAGTGELFF	TGTGCCAGCAGCCAGAGGGGGGCCGGAACCGGGGAGCTGTTTTTT
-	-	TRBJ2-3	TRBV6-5	CASSASADTQYF	TGTGCCAGCTCCGCCTCTGCGGATACGCAGTATTTT
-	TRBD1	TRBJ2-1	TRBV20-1	CSAPGQGNEQFF	TGCAGTGCCCCGGGACAGGGCAATGAGCAGTTCTTC
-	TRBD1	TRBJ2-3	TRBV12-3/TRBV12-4	CASRWTGGGTDTQYF	TGTGCCAGCAGGTGGACAGGGGGCGGCACAGATACGCAGTATTTT
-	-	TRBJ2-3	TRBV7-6	CASSLLNVADTQYF	TGTGCCAGCAGCTTACTTAATGTGGCTGATACGCAGTATTTT
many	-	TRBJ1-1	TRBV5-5	CASSLGRKNTEAFF	TGTGCCAGCAGCTTGGGGCGCAAGAACACTGAAGCTTTCTTT
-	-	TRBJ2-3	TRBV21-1	CASSRKGLDRETDTQYF	TGTGCCAGCAGCAGGAAGGGGCTCGACAGGGAGACAGATACGCAGTATTTT
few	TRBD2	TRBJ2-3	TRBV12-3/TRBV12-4	CASLLTSGITDTQYF	TGTGCCAGCCTCCTGACTAGCGGTATCACAGATACGCAGTATTTT
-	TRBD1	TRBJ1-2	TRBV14	CASSRLTGDAYGYTF	TGTGCCAGCAGTAGACTGACAGGGGATGCTTATGGCTACACCTTC
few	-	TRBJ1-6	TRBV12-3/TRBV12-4	CASSSTRIRSPLHF	TGTGCCAGCAGTTCGACTAGGATCCGATCACCCCTCCACTTT
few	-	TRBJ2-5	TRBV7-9	CASSFLTGQETQYF	TGTGCCAGCAGCTTTTTGACAGGCCAAGAGACCCAGTACTTC
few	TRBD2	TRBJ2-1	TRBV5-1	CASRDTSGSYNEQFF	TGCGCCAGCAGGGACACTAGCGGTTCCTACAATGAGCAGTTCTTC
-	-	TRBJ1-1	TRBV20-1	CSCRDTRDGAFF	TGCAGTTGCCGGGACACCCGGGACGGGGCTTTCTTT
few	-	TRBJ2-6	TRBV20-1	CSARDILSGATVLTF	TGCAGTGCTAGGGACATCCTCTCTGGGGCCACCGTCCTGACTTTC
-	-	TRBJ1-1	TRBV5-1	CASGLLAGTLNTEAFF	TGCGCCAGCGGCTTGCTGGCAGGTACCCTGAACACTGAAGCTTTCTTT
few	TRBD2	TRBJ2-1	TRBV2	CASESGTSGKNEQFF	TGTGCCAGCGAGAGCGGGACTAGCGGGAAAAATGAGCAGTTCTTC
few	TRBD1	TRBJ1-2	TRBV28	CASIPGQGHFYGYTF	TGTGCCAGCATCCCGGGACAGGGGCACTTCTATGGCTACACCTTC
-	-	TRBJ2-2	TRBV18	CASSMDGLELFF	TGTGCCAGCTCCATGGACGGGCTGGAGCTGTTTTTT
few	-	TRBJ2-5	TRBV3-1	CASSSAHQETQYF	TGTGCCAGCAGCAGCGCCCACCAAGAGACCCAGTACTTC
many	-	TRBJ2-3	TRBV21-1	CASSKLPSGGGTDTQYF	TGTGCCAGCAGCAAACTCCCTAGCGGGGGGGGCACAGATACGCAGTATTTT
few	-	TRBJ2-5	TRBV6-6	CASSYGPGSETQYF	TGTGCCAGCAGTTACGGTCCAGGGAGTGAGACCCAGTACTTC
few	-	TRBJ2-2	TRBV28	CASIGHYTGELFF	TGTGCCAGCATCGGACACTACACCGGGGAGCTGTTTTTT
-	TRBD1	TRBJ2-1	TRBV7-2	CASSLPGQNKNEQFF	TGTGCCAGCAGCTTACCGGGACAGAACAAGAATGAGCAGTTCTTC
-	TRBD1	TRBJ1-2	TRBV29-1	CSVEQGGYYGYTF	TGCAGCGTTGAACAGGGGGGCTACTATGGCTACACCTTC
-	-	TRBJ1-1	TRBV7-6	CASSPEWGREAFF	TGTGCCAGCAGCCCCGAATGGGGGAGAGAAGCTTTCTTT
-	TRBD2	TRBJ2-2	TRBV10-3	CATRTSGSVTGELFF	TGTGCCACCCGGACTAGCGGATCGGTAACCGGGGAGCTGTTTTTT
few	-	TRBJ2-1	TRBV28	CASSPLPIGKNEQFF	TGTGCCAGCAGCCCACTTCCTATCGGAAAAAATGAGCAGTTCTTC
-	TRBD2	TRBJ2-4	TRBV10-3	CAISVGGAKNIQYF	TGTGCCATCAGTGTCGGGGGGGCCAAAAACATTCAGTACTTC
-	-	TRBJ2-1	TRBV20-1	CSATTPRVSRNEQFF	TGCAGTGCTACCACCCCTAGGGTCAGCAGGAATGAGCAGTTCTTC
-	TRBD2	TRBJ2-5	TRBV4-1	CASSQDGVAGGRLETQYF	TGCGCCAGCAGCCAAGATGGAGTAGCGGGAGGAAGGTTGGAGACCCAGTACTTC
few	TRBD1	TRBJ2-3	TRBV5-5	CASSAGTAPDTQYF	TGTGCCAGCAGCGCTGGGACAGCCCCAGATACGCAGTATTTT
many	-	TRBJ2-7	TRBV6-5	CASSYHSTGTPYEQYF	TGTGCCAGCAGTTACCATTCAACCGGGACACCTTACGAGCAGTACTTC
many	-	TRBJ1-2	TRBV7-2	CASSLGGLRGGYTF	TGTGCCAGCAGCTTAGGGGGCCTCCGGGGTGGCTACACCTTC
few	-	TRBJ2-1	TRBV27	CASSPRGNIGPNEQFF	TGTGCCAGCAGTCCTCGCGGGAACATAGGCCCCAATGAGCAGTTCTTC
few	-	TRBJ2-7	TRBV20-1	CSALERGEQYF	TGCAGTGCTTTGGAAAGGGGGGAGCAGTACTTC
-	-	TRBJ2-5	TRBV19	CASSILAAAETQYF	TGTGCCAGTAGTATACTTGCCGCTGCGGAGACCCAGTACTTC
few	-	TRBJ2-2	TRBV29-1	CSVDVSTGELFF	TGCAGCGTTGACGTGTCCACCGGGGAGCTGTTTTTT
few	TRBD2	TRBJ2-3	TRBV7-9	CASSSTSVTDTQYF	TGTGCCAGCAGCTCCACTAGCGTGACAGATACGCAGTATTTT
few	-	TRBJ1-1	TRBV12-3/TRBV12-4	CASSLTWGGTEAFF	TGTGCCAGCAGTTTAACTTGGGGGGGCACTGAAGCTTTCTTT
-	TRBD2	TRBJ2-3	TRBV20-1	CSAGPRTSGVSDTQYF	TGCAGTGCTGGCCCCAGGACTAGCGGGGTCTCAGATACGCAGTATTTT
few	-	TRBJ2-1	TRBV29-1	CSVVGLAGRSYNEQFF	TGCAGCGTTGTTGGGCTGGCGGGGCGCTCCTACAATGAGCAGTTCTTC